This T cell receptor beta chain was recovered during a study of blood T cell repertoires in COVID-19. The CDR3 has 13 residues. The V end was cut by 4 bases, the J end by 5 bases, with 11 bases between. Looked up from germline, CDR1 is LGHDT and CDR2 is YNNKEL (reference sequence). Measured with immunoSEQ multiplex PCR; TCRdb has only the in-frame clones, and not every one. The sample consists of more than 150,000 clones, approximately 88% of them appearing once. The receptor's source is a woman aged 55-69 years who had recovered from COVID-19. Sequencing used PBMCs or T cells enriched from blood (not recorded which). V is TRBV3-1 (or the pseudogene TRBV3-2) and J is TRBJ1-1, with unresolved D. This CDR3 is CASSLEGRTEAFF. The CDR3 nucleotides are TGTGCCAGCAGCCTCGAGGGTCGGACTGAAGCTTTCTTT.